Listed below are T cell receptor beta chains from one sample, sequenced in a study of T cells in Graves' hyperthyroidism and ophthalmopathy. TCRdb called the multiplex PCR reads again in MiXCR, with one record for every CDR3 protein. Counted here are 460,000 or so distinct CDR3 sequences, around 14% occurring once; the ten biggest clones make up around 17%. Sample: blood. The receptors shown here come from a woman between 18 and 30 years old with Graves' hyperthyroidism. CDR3s include the opening cysteine and the closing phenylalanine or tryptophan. Each record gives: V gene, CDR3 length, clone size, D gene, J gene, CDR3 DNA, CDR3 protein. The D gene is left open where the match is weak. Not every row has a clone size; where given, it reads once, few, many or a size class.

TRBV20-1,18,many,TRBD1,TRBJ1-1,TGCAGTGCTAGAGGGCCCGACAGGGTTTCGTCGGTGAACACTGAAGCTTTCTTT,CSARGPDRVSSVNTEAFF
TRBV5-1,12,many,NA,TRBJ1-2,TGCGCCAGCAGCGGGCTTAACTATGGCTACACCTTC,CASSGLNYGYTF
TRBV7-9,14,NA,NA,TRBJ1-1,TGTGCCAGCAGCTTAAGGTCGCTGAACACTGAAGCTTTCTTT,CASSLRSLNTEAFF
TRBV9,15,NA,NA,TRBJ2-2,TGTGCCAGCAGCGTAGGAGGAGGGGACACCGGGGAGCTGTTTTTT,CASSVGGGDTGELFF
TRBV11-2,17,many,NA,TRBJ1-2,TGTGCCAGCAGCTTAGATCAAGGCAGGGGCCTTAACTATGGCTACACCTTC,CASSLDQGRGLNYGYTF
TRBV12-3/TRBV12-4,15,many,TRBD1,TRBJ1-2,TGTGCCAGCAGTAGGGACAGGACCGGGTTTTATGGCTACACCTTC,CASSRDRTGFYGYTF
TRBV12-3/TRBV12-4,14,many,NA,TRBJ1-2,TGTGCCAGCAGATCCACAGGGTTCGACTATGGCTACACCTTC,CASRSTGFDYGYTF
TRBV20-1,12,many,TRBD2,TRBJ2-1,TGCAGTGTGAGCGGGAGGCCCAATGAGCAGTTCTTC,CSVSGRPNEQFF
TRBV6-1,15,many,NA,TRBJ1-1,TGTGCCAGCAGTCGTTCGGGGCTAAGCAGCTCTGAAGCTTTCTTT,CASSRSGLSSSEAFF
TRBV12-3/TRBV12-4,15,many,TRBD2,TRBJ2-3,TGTGCCAGCAGTCTGCGGGGGATCGGCACAGATACGCAGTATTTT,CASSLRGIGTDTQYF
TRBV6-1,17,many,TRBD1,TRBJ1-5,TGTGCCAGCCACAAGGGGGGGGGACAGGGTTTCAATCAGCCCCAGCATTTT,CASHKGGGQGFNQPQHF
TRBV14,14,few,NA,TRBJ1-1,TGTGCCAGCGGAAAGGCAGGGAGGAACGGTGAAGCTTTCTTT,CASGKAGRNGEAFF
TRBV12-3/TRBV12-4,15,many,NA,TRBJ2-3,TGTGCCAGCACCCCCCCGGGGTTCGGCACAGATACGCAGTATTTT,CASTPPGFGTDTQYF